This T cell receptor (beta chain) was identified during a study of T cells in Graves' hyperthyroidism and ophthalmopathy. Overall study: It was at initial diagnosis, before any treatment, that peripheral blood was collected.

RNA transcripts served as the template for amplifying TCR beta CDR3 regions. Using the HTBI primer set, a first-round RT-PCR was run on the TCR CDR3. TCRdb itself ran the multiplex PCR reads through MiXCR, one entry per CDR3 protein. The sample has 400,000 to 450,000 distinct CDR3 sequences, roughly 14% seen once. The study excluded patients with uncontrolled infection, other autoimmune disease, pregnancy or lactation. There are many counts of this clonotype. The V gene's germline CDR1 is MNHNS and CDR2 SASEGT. V lost 0 bases and J lost 6, with 9 bases in between. The CDR3 has 13 residues. The sample consisted of blood. The V and J genes are TRBV6-1 and TRBJ2-7; D is undetermined. This sequence was found in a man younger than 30 with Graves' ophthalmopathy. This CDR3 reads CASSEASIREQYF. CDR3 bases: TGTGCCAGCAGTGAAGCGTCAATTCGCGAGCAGTACTTC.